This entry features one TCR beta chain sequence. From approximately 430 ng of RNA, a library with molecular barcoded alpha/delta and beta/gamma adaptors was made. MiXCR, applied by TCRdb to the reads, yields one record per CDR3 protein. Seen here are 50,000 or so distinct CDR3 sequences, approximately 19% observed once, and the top ten hold about 16%. The data belong to a study of read filtering for tumor transcriptome and immune sequencing. At the level of the study: 8 patients were R-ISS I, roughly 15 were R-ISS II, 6 or 7 were R-ISS III. RNA-seq yielded only roughly 75 to 1,300 TCR reads, IR-seq about 4 to 10.27 million.

Germline CDR1 SQVTM, CDR2 ANQGSEA. This CDR3 is built from 12 residues. Trimming removed 1 base at V and 4 bases at J, with 5 bases between. The chain combines TRBV29-1 with TRBJ1-3; D unclear. Sample: a population of CD138-negative cells sorted from bone marrow. The TCR originated in a donor at least 40 years old with multiple myeloma. The CDR3 nucleotides read TGCAGCGTTGAAGCCCAAGGAAACACCATATATTTT. Translation: CSVEAQGNTIYF.